The present TCR beta chain was sequenced within a study of T-cell reconstitution after alpha-beta-depleted transplantation in children (dated by TCRdb to between 2015 and 2016). Concerning the study at large: Using TCR repertoire profiling, the study quantitatively followed how T-cell immune reconstitution unfolded in children after TCRalphabeta/CD19-depleted allogeneic hematopoietic cell transplantation. Here is what the overall study found, with its caveats: The apparently early alphabetaT-cell count recovery about two months after transplant was reportedly dependent on only several hundred rapidly expanded clones derived from non-depleted graft cells. Over the following months the frequencies of hyperexpanded clones went down, and after one year T-cell counts and TCRbeta diversity were mostly credited to newly produced T cells. In some patients, high TCRbeta diversity at day 60 was attributed to recipient T cells and intrathymic progenitors that had survived conditioning.

Libraries were made using PCR. Sequencing instrument: Illumina HiSeq 2500. To normalize quantification of the TCRbeta repertoire, the TCR libraries were built with molecular barcoding that relied on unique molecular identifiers. TCRdb reanalyzed the raw reads on its own, using fastp at Q25 for trimming and MiXCR for clone calling, and kept in-frame beta chains. Every entry covers one CDR3 protein and lists the most common genes and DNA from its rows. This sample has 250,000 to 400,000 distinct CDR3 sequences in its table, and over 20% of those were observed once. About 10% of the sample comes from the top ten. Trimming at the junction amounts to 4 bases on V and 10 bases on J, and the germline ends lie 15 bases apart. From the germline V gene, CDR1 is SGDLS and CDR2 is YYNGEE. Spanning cysteine to phenylalanine, the CDR3 consists of 14 amino acids. The kept DNA is CDR3 alone, 42 bases in frame from the first base.

The treatment or condition label on this specimen signifies: allogeneic hematopoietic cell transplantation with graft depleted of TCRalphabeta T cells and CD19 B cells. The transplant recipients were children given TCRalphabeta/CD19-depleted allogeneic hematopoietic cell grafts. As concerns this clonotype: There is no known antigen for this receptor. Base qualities are not recorded, but no much larger clone differs from it by a single base.

This receptor chain uses TRBV9 and TRBJ1-6, with the D gene call left open. This TCR derives from a male patient between 5 and 17 years old who had a stem cell transplant for acute lymphoblastic leukemia, so the T cells may come from the graft donor. The source was PBMCs, mostly from graft donor cells, collected 180 days after TCRalphabeta/CD19-depleted stem cell transplant. The CDR3 region has the sequence CASSSGFRGSPLHF. The nucleotides read TGTGCCAGCAGCTCGGGGTTCCGGGGATCACCCCTCCACTTT.